This T cell receptor beta chain emerged from a study of technical replicates of blood from a handful of donors. The repertoire was sequenced with immunoSEQ multiplex PCR; TCRdb's copy has only in-frame clones and lacks some. The table lists tens of thousands of clones, 93% of them singletons. The CDR3 runs 14 residues. Germline CDR1 and CDR2: MNHEY and SVGAGI. V lost 6 bases and J lost 7; bases outside the gene matches: 8. Input material: T cells isolated from PBMCs. The sequence came from a human donor in good health. The chain links TRBV6-5 to TRBJ2-2; TRBD2 matches 7 bases. The CDR3 region has the DNA TGTGCCAGCAGCAGACAACGGGACTACGGGGAGCTGTTTTTT. It codes for CASSRQRDYGELFF.